The 14 T cell receptor beta chains below come from one sample, sequenced in a study of CD8+ T cells in alopecia areata. Noted treatment: oral pan-JAK inhibitor, 5-10 mg twice daily. As the sequencing template, cDNA was produced by extracting RNA and reverse transcribing it. Profiling relied on immunoSEQ multiplex PCR, and the TCRdb table lists in-frame clones only, not all of them. This sample yields about 250,000 clones, of which roughly 60% are seen a single time; roughly 0.93% belongs to the top ten. Sequencing used CD4+ T cells sorted from blood, obtained around week 54, from a patient treated with tofacitinib. The receptors were gathered from a human donor with alopecia areata.

In this sample, this clone turned up once. This rearrangement joins TRBV6-6 to TRBJ2-5; TRBD1 or TRBD2 may be the D gene (5 bases each). Trimming removed 6 bases at V and 2 bases at J, with 16 bases between. Germline CDR1 reads MNHNY; CDR2 reads SVGAGI (reference sequence). This CDR3 contains 15 residues. CDR3 loop: CASRPLGVIQETQYF. The CDR3 DNA reads TGTGCCAGCAGACCCCTGGGGGTAATTCAAGAGACCCAGTACTTC.

The V and J genes are TRBV7-2 and TRBJ2-1, with TRBD1 identical over 9 bases. V trimming: 6 bases; J trimming: 2 bases; junction bases outside the gene matches: 8. Germline values: CDR1 SGHTA, CDR2 FQGNSA. The CDR3 is 16 residues long. CDR3 residues: CASRRTGVGPYNEQFF. In nucleotides, the CDR3 is TGTGCCAGCAGGCGGACAGGGGTAGGTCCCTACAATGAGCAGTTCTTC.

The V gene is TRBV29-1, the J gene TRBJ2-6; no clear D. From germline, CDR1 is SQVTM and CDR2 ANQGSEA. CDR3 length: 13 residues. V dropped 7 bases and J dropped 0 bases, with 7 bases sitting between them. In DNA form, the CDR3 reads TGCAGCGCTGTCCTCTCTGGGGCCAACGTCCTGACTTTC. This gives the protein CSAVLSGANVLTF.

This clone was seen a single time. The V and J genes are TRBV11-2 and TRBJ1-5; D gene unclear. The CDR3 sequence is 15 residues long. The germline gives CDR1 SGHAT, CDR2 FQNNGV. V dropped 5 bases and J dropped 6 bases, with 17 bases sitting between them. The CDR3 DNA is TGTGCCAGCAGCACCGGAGTTAGGGCAGGTCAGCCCCAGCATTTT. It translates to CASSTGVRAGQPQHF.

The CDR3 nucleotides are TGTGCCAGCAGCTTAGACCAAGAGACCCAGTACTTC. Its protein product is CASSLDQETQYF. The genes are TRBV7-6 and TRBJ2-5; D unclear. The CDR3 extends over 12 amino acids. V shed 1 base and J shed 0 bases, with 0 bases lying between them. Germline-derived CDR1 and CDR2 are SGHVS and FNYEAQ.

The chain has TRBV30 and TRBJ1-1, with D unclear. Germline CDR1 and CDR2: GTSNPN and SVGIG (reference sequence). This CDR3 contains 14 residues. V was pared by 2 bases and J by 0 bases, with 10 bases between. DNA for the CDR3: TGTGCCTGGAGTTCGGGCACGATGAACACTGAAGCTTTCTTT. This translates into CAWSSGTMNTEAFF.

The chain combines TRBV27 with TRBJ2-5; D remains unclear. The ends were cut back, 3 bases at V and 5 bases at J, with 4 bases in the middle. The germline V gene encodes CDR1 MNHEY and CDR2 SMNVEV (reference sequence). The CDR3 runs 11 residues. DNA for the CDR3: TGTGCCAGCAGTTTTAAGGAGACCCAGTACTTC. Its translation: CASSFKETQYF.

This clone came up a few times. J is TRBJ1-1 and V is TRBV4-1; 11 bases agree with TRBD1. CDR3 length: 16 residues. V shed 4 bases, J shed 5 bases, and the junction held 9 bases outside the gene matches. The germline gives CDR1 MGHRA, CDR2 YSYEKL. CDR3 loop: CASSLGQRDRGTEAFF. The DNA for the CDR3 is TGCGCCAGCAGCCTCGGACAGCGGGACAGGGGGACTGAAGCTTTCTTT.

This clone was counted only a few times. The chain employs TRBV13 and TRBJ2-7, with D uncertain. The CDR3 is made up of 14 amino acids. Trimming cost V 1 base and J 0 bases, with 7 bases left between them. CDR1 is PRHDT, CDR2 FYEKMQ, per germline (reference sequence). CDR3 sequence reads: CASSLESVSYEQYF. Written as DNA, the CDR3 is TGTGCCAGCAGCTTAGAGTCAGTCTCCTACGAGCAGTACTTC.

This clone was seen more than once but under ten times. The V gene is TRBV25-1, the J gene TRBJ1-2; a weak D match, TRBD1 (5 bases). This CDR3 has 14 amino acids. V gave up 2 bases and J gave up 8 bases, with 15 bases separating them. Per germline, CDR1 MGHDK and CDR2 SYGVNS. The chain's CDR3 is CASSEMGGAKGYTF. The DNA of the CDR3 is TGTGCCAGCAGTGAAATGGGAGGGGCGAAAGGCTACACCTTC.

This clone has a handful of counts. The rearrangement uses TRBV5-1 and TRBJ2-3, with 8 bases aligning to TRBD2. V gave up 3 bases and J gave up 5 bases; unmatched junction bases: 5. CDR1 and CDR2 from the germline V gene are SGHRS and YFSETQ. The CDR3 has 14 residues. The CDR3 region has the DNA TGCGCCAGCAGCTCGGAGACTAGCGTAGATACGCAGTATTTT. Encoded protein: CASSSETSVDTQYF.

V usage is TRBV7-2 and J usage is TRBJ1-2; D might be TRBD1 (5 bases). Germline V gives CDR1 SGHTA, CDR2 FQGNSA. With 5 bases removed from V and 3 bases from J, the gap between germline ends came to 16 bases. The CDR3 loop spans 15 amino acids. The chain's CDR3 is CASSGVRGDYYGYTF. CDR3 nucleotides: TGTGCCAGCAGCGGGGTACGGGGGGACTACTATGGCTACACCTTC.

The CDR3 loop is CASSSGVVGDTQYF. The CDR3 DNA sequence: TGCGCCAGCAGCTCAGGTGTTGTTGGAGATACGCAGTATTTT. The rearrangement joins TRBV5-1 to TRBJ2-3; no clear D. There are 14 residues in the CDR3. CDR1 is SGHRS and CDR2 is YFSETQ in the germline V gene. Deletions cut 3 bases from V and 5 bases from J, with 13 bases between.

This clone was recorded a few times. The gene calls are TRBV7-2 and TRBJ1-2; D is undetermined. V lost 5 bases to trimming and J lost 6 bases, with 13 bases between them. The length of the CDR3 is 13 residues. CDR1 is SGHTA, CDR2 FQGNSA, per germline. Here the CDR3 reads CASSPGQADGYTF. The CDR3 bases are TGTGCCAGCAGCCCCGGCCAGGCAGATGGCTACACCTTC.